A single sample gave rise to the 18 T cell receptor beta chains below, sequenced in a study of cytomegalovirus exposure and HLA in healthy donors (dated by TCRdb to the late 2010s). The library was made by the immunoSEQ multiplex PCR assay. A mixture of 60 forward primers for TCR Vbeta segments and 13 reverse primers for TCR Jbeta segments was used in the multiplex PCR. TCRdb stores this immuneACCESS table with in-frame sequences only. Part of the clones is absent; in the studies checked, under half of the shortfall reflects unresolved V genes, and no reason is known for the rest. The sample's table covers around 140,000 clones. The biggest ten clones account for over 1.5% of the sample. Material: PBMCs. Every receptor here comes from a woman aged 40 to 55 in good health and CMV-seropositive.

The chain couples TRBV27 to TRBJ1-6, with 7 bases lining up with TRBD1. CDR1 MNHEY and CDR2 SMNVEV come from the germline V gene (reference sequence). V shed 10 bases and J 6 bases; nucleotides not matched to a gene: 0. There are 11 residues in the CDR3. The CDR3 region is CATGGNSPLHF. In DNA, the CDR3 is TGTGCCACAGGGGGTAATTCACCCCTCCACTTT.

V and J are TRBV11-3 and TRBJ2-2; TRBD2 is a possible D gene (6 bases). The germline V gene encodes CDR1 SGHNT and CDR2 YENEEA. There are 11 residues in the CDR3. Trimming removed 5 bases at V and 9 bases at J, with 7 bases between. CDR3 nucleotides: TGTGCCAGCAGCGGAGGGTGGGAGCTGTTTTTT. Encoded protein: CASSGGWELFF.

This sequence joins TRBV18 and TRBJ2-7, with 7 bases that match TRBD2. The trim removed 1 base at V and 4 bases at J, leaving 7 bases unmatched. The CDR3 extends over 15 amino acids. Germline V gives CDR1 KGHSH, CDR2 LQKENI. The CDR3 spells CASSPRGGIEYEQYF. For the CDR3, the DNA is TGTGCCAGCTCACCACGCGGGGGAATAGAGTACGAGCAGTACTTC. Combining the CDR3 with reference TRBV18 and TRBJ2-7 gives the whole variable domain NAGVMQNPRHLVRRRGQEARLRCSPMKGHSHVYWYRQLPEEGLKFMVYLQKENIIDESGMPKERFSAEFPKEGPSILRIQQVVRGDSAAYFCASSPRGGIEYEQYFGPGTRLTVT.

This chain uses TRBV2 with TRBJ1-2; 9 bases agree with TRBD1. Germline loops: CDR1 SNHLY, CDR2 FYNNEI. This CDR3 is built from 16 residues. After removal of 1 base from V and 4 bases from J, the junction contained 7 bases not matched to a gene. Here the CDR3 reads CASSEGNRGLGYGYTF. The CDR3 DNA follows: TGTGCCAGCAGTGAAGGGAACAGGGGGCTAGGCTATGGCTACACCTTC.

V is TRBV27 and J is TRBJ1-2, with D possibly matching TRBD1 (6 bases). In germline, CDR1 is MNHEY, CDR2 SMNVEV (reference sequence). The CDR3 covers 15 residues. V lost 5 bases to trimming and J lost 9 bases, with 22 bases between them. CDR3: CASSPQGLQGIRYTF. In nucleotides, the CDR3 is TGTGCCAGCAGTCCTCAGGGGTTACAGGGAATTCGCTACACCTTC.

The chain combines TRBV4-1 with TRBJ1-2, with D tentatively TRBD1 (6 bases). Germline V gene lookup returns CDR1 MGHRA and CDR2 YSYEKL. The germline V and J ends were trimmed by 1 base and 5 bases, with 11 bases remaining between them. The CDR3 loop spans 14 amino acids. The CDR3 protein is CASSQVGGEYGYTF. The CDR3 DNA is TGCGCCAGCAGCCAAGTTGGGGGCGAGTATGGCTACACCTTC.

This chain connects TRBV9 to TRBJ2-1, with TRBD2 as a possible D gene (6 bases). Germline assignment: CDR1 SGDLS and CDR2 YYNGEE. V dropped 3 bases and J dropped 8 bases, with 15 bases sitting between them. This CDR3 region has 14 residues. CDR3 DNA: TGTGCCAGCAGCGATTCACGGGAGATGGATGAGCAGTTCTTC. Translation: CASSDSREMDEQFF.

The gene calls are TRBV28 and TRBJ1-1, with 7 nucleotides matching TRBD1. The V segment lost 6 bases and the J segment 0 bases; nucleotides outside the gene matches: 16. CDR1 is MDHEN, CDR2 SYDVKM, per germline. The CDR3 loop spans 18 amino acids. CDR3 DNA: TGTGCCAGCAGATACGGCAGACAGGGAGGCCTCATGAACACTGAAGCTTTCTTT. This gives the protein CASRYGRQGGLMNTEAFF.

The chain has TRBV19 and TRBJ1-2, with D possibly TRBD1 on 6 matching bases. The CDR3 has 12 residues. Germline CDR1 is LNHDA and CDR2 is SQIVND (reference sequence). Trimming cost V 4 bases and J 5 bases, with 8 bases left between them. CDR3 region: CASSTGTYGYTF. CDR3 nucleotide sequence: TGTGCCAGTAGTACCGGGACATATGGCTACACCTTC.

This CDR3 reads CASSHRTSGSGTDTQYF. The CDR3 coding sequence is TGCGCCAGCAGCCATCGGACTAGCGGGAGCGGCACAGATACGCAGTATTTT. This chain connects TRBV4-3 to TRBJ2-3; 13 bases agree with TRBD2. After removal of 3 bases from V and 1 base from J, the junction contained 4 bases not matched to a gene. The CDR3 sequence is 17 residues long. The germline gives CDR1 LGHNA, CDR2 YSLEER.

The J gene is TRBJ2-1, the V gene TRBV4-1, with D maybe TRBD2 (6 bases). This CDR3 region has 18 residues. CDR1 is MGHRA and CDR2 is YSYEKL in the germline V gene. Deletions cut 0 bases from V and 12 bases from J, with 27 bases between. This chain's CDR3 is CASSQDRGGVGHSLGQFF. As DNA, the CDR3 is TGCGCCAGCAGCCAAGATAGGGGCGGGGTGGGGCATTCTCTGGGGCAGTTCTTC.

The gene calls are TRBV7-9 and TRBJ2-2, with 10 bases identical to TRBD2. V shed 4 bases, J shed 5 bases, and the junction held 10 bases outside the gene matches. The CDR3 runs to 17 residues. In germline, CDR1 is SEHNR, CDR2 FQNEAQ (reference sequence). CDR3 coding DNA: TGTGCCAGCAGCTGGCCTAGCGGGAGAAGAGGGACCGGGGAGCTGTTTTTT. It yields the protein CASSWPSGRRGTGELFF. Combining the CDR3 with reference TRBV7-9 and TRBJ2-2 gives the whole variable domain DTGVSQNPRHKITKRGQNVTFRCDPISEHNRLYWYRQTLGQGPEFLTYFQNEAQLEKSRLLSDRFSAERPKGSFSTLEIQRTEQGDSAMYLCASSWPSGRRGTGELFFGEGSRLTVL.

The CDR3 DNA sequence: TGCGCCAGCAGCCAAGATCATGGGAGATTGAACACTGAAGCTTTCTTT. The encoded protein is CASSQDHGRLNTEAFF. This sequence joins TRBV4-3 and TRBJ1-1, with D uncertain. This CDR3 is built from 16 residues. V dropped 0 bases and J dropped 0 bases, with 11 bases sitting between them. CDR1 is LGHNA, CDR2 YSLEER, per germline.

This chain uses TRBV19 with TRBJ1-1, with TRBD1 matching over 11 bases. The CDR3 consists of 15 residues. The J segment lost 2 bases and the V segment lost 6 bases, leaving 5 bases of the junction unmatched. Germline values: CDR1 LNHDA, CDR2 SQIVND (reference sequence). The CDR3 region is CASRDRGLANTEAFF. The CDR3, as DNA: TGTGCCAGTAGGGACAGGGGGCTAGCAAACACTGAAGCTTTCTTT.

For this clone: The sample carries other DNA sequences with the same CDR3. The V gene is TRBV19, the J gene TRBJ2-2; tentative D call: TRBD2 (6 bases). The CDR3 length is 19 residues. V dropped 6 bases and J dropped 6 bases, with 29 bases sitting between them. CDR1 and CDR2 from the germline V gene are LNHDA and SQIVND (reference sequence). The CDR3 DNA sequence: TGTGCCAGTAGCATAAAATCCTTCATCCGGACTAAATGGCCCGGGGAGCTGTTTTTT. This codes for CASSIKSFIRTKWPGELFF. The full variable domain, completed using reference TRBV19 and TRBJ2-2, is DGGITQSPKYLFRKEGQNVTLSCEQNLNHDAMYWYRQDPGQGLRLIYYSQIVNDFQKGDIAEGYSVSREKKESFPLTVTSAQKNPTAFYLCASSIKSFIRTKWPGELFFGEGSRLTVL.

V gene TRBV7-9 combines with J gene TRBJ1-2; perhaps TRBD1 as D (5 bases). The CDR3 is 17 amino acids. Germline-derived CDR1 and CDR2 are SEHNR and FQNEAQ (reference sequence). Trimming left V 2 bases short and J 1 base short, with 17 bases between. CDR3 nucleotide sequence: TGTGCCAGCAGCTTATTATTCCCCAGGGAAGATAACTATGGCTACACCTTC. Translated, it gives CASSLLFPREDNYGYTF.

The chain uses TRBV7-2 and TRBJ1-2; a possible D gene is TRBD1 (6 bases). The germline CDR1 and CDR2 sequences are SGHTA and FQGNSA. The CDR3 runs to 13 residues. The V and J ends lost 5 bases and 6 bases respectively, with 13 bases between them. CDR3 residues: CASSPRGPDGYTF. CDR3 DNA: TGTGCCAGCAGCCCCAGGGGTCCGGATGGCTACACCTTC.

The CDR3 sequence is CASSPLKPRESYEQYF. The CDR3 nucleotides are TGTGCCAGCAGCCCCCTTAAGCCGAGGGAAAGCTACGAGCAGTACTTC. This chain uses TRBV5-5 with TRBJ2-7; possibly TRBD2 for D (5 bases). The CDR3 is 16 amino acids. The germline CDR1 and CDR2 sequences are SGHKS and YYEKEE (reference sequence). Trimming cost V 4 bases and J 3 bases, with 20 bases left between them.